The 20 T cell receptor beta chains reported below all come from one sample, sequenced in a study of T cells in Graves' hyperthyroidism and ophthalmopathy. RNA transcripts were the template for amplifying TCR beta CDR3 regions. The HTBI primer set drove a first-round RT-PCR of the TCR CDR3. TCRdb analysed the multiplex PCR reads with MiXCR anew, one entry per CDR3 protein. The data show roughly 500,000 distinct CDR3 sequences, with 40% to 50% seen just once and about 45% held by the top ten. Material: peripheral blood or thyroid tissue (not recorded which). The receptor set was obtained from an adult woman with Graves' disease, either hyperthyroidism or ophthalmopathy (not recorded which).

This rearrangement joins TRBV2 to TRBJ1-1; D remains ambiguous. V dropped 7 bases and J dropped 6 bases, with 15 bases sitting between them. The CDR3 length is 13 residues. CDR1 and CDR2 from the germline V gene are SNHLY and FYNNEI. In nucleotides, the CDR3 is TGTGCCAGCAATTTAGGGAGGTTCGCTGAAGCTTTCTTT. It codes for CASNLGRFAEAFF. Variable domain in full (rest from reference TRBV2 and TRBJ1-1): EPEVTQTPSHQVTQMGQEVILRCVPISNHLYFYWYRQILGQKVEFLVSFYNNEISEKSEIFDDQFSVERPDGSNFTLKIRSTKLEDSAMYFCASNLGRFAEAFFGQGTRLTVV.

In its sample, this clonotype was seen many times. CDR3 in amino acids: CASSFGALGGYTF. The CDR3 DNA follows: TGTGCCAGTAGTTTTGGGGCATTGGGCGGCTACACCTTC. The chain combines TRBV19 with TRBJ1-2; D perhaps matches TRBD1 (5 bases). V dropped 5 bases and J dropped 8 bases, with 15 bases sitting between them. CDR3 length: 13 residues. Germline V gene lookup returns CDR1 LNHDA and CDR2 SQIVND (reference sequence). The complete variable domain, with remaining parts taken from reference TRBV19 and TRBJ1-2, reads DGGITQSPKYLFRKEGQNVTLSCEQNLNHDAMYWYRQDPGQGLRLIYYSQIVNDFQKGDIAEGYSVSREKKESFPLTVTSAQKNPTAFYLCASSFGALGGYTFGSGTRLTVV.

V and J are TRBV19 and TRBJ2-7; D remains ambiguous. CDR3 length: 12 amino acids. V lost 8 bases and J 3 bases, leaving 11 bases between the germline ends. CDR1 and CDR2 from the germline V gene are LNHDA and SQIVND (reference sequence). The chain's CDR3 is CASGDVYYEQYF. In DNA, the CDR3 is TGTGCCAGTGGAGACGTGTACTACGAGCAGTACTTC.

This clonotype was seen repeatedly, ten times or more. The J gene is TRBJ2-7, the V gene TRBV20-1, with TRBD2 matching over 7 bases. CDR3 length: 12 amino acids. J lost 6 bases, V lost 5 bases, and 7 bases had no gene match. The germline gives CDR1 DFQATT, CDR2 SNEGSKA (reference sequence). CDR3 in DNA: TGCAGTGCTGGGACTCAGCGGGGCGAGCAGTACTTC. Translated: CSAGTQRGEQYF.

This clonotype was seen ten or more times. This rearrangement joins TRBV6-5 to TRBJ1-1; no firm D call. Trimming shortened V by 7 bases and J by 11 bases, and 17 bases separated the two germline ends. Germline CDR1 reads MNHEY; CDR2 reads SVGAGI. The CDR3 is made up of 12 amino acids. CDR3 sequence (DNA): TGTGCCAGCAACCATCTGGGGTCGCCCGCTTTCTTT. Translated, it gives CASNHLGSPAFF.

As for this clonotype: It is unclear where the CDR3 begins or ends on the DNA, so no DNA is shown, and the CDR3 is as TCRdb lists it. The chain carries TRBV7-6 and TRBJ2-5; the table's D gene call, TRBD2, was not cross checked with the DNA. The germline CDR1 and CDR2 sequences are SGHVS and FNYEAQ. The CDR3 has 21 residues if both end residues are counted. The CDR3 loop is CASSFYICSACEGLVQETQYF.

This sequence joins TRBV29-1 and TRBJ1-2, with TRBD1 identical over 7 bases. V was clipped by 7 bases and J by 5 bases; unmatched bases: 7. Germline-derived CDR1 and CDR2 are SQVTM and ANQGSEA. There are 12 residues in the CDR3. The CDR3 coding sequence is TGCAGCGGTCAGGAACAGGGGTATGGCTACACCTTC. Encoded protein: CSGQEQGYGYTF.

This clonotype has more than one count but fewer than ten. A read error may explain this, as a much larger clone is one base away. The chain has TRBV7-2 and TRBJ1-5; tentatively, D is TRBD1 (6 bases). Trimming cost V 4 bases and J 0 bases, with 13 bases left between them. The CDR3 is 16 residues long. In germline, CDR1 is SGHTA, CDR2 FQGNSA. The CDR3 loop reads CASSSQTGASNQPQHF. CDR3 DNA sequence: TGTGCCAGCAGCTCCCAGACAGGCGCTAGCAATCAGCCCCAGCATTTT.

To note about this clonotype: A much bigger clone sits one base away, suggesting this may be a read error. The chain recombines TRBV13 with TRBJ2-2, with TRBD2 matching over 10 bases. The germline gives CDR1 PRHDT, CDR2 FYEKMQ (reference sequence). The CDR3 spans 14 residues. This CDR3 reads CASSSGRYTGEPFF. The CDR3 coding sequence is TGCGCCAGCAGTAGCGGGAGGTACACCGGGGAGCCGTTTTTT.

The CDR3: CASSGPTGAVGANVLTF. The CDR3 DNA is TGTGCCAGCAGTGGTCCCACGGGTGCAGTTGGGGCCAACGTCCTGACTTTC. The V call is TRBV2, the J call TRBJ2-6; D is unresolved. The V end was cut by 4 bases, the J end by 3 bases, with 16 bases between. Germline CDR1 is SNHLY and CDR2 is FYNNEI. This CDR3 contains 17 residues.

This clonotype has at least ten counts. The chain has TRBV5-1 and TRBJ2-7, with a possible D match to TRBD2 (6 bases). CDR1 SGHRS and CDR2 YFSETQ come from the germline V gene. The V end was cut by 5 bases, the J end by 0 bases, with 9 bases between. The CDR3 totals 13 residues. CDR3 loop: CASRVTSSYEQYF. The CDR3 coding sequence is TGCGCCAGCAGGGTGACTAGCTCCTACGAGCAGTACTTC.

As concerns this clonotype: As the CDR3 is not closed by the conserved phenylalanine or tryptophan, this likely results from a read error. Because the CDR3's place on the DNA is in doubt, the DNA is left out and the CDR3 is given as listed by TCRdb. V and J are TRBV25-1 and TRBJ1-1. Germline CDR1 is MGHDK and CDR2 is SYGVNS. The CDR3 length is 20 residues, termini included. This CDR3 is CASSIYLCSAIFQVGTEAFL.

The chain is built from TRBV14 and TRBJ2-2, with 9 bases identical to TRBD1. The V and J ends lost 2 bases and 1 base, in that order; junction bases with no gene match: 2. The length of the CDR3 is 16 residues. Germline V gene data show CDR1 as SGHDN and CDR2 as FVKESK. The CDR3 region is CASSQRDRVNTGELFF. The DNA of the CDR3 is TGTGCCAGCAGCCAAAGGGACAGGGTGAACACCGGGGAGCTGTTTTTT.

The table lists this clonotype with a few counts. A much larger clone differs from this one at a single base, so this may be a read error. V gene TRBV11-2 combines with J gene TRBJ1-4, with a possible D match to TRBD1 (5 bases). Trimming removed 6 bases from V and 4 bases from J, with 15 bases in between. CDR1 SGHAT and CDR2 FQNNGV come from the germline V gene. This CDR3 comprises 15 residues. The CDR3 DNA reads as TGTGCCAGCAGTTTGGGGCAATCGGGTAATGAAAAACTGTTTTTT. Its protein is CASSLGQSGNEKLFF.

This clonotype showed up just a few times. This sequence may be a read error, since a much larger clone differs from it by one base. This chain uses TRBV5-1 with TRBJ2-2; D is unclear. CDR1 is SGHRS, CDR2 YFSETQ, per germline. CDR3 length equals 14 residues. This CDR3 reads CASNFGEYTEELFF. CDR3 bases: TGCGCCAGCAATTTCGGCGAGTATACCGAGGAGCTGTTTTTT.

Many counts were recorded for this clonotype. CDR3 residues: CSASGQGSSTGELFF. The CDR3 DNA is TGCAGTGCTAGCGGGCAGGGGTCAAGCACCGGGGAGCTGTTTTTT. The chain uses TRBV20-1 and TRBJ2-2; D may be TRBD1 (6 bases). CDR1 is DFQATT, CDR2 SNEGSKA, per germline (reference sequence). V lost 3 bases to trimming and J lost 4 bases, with 15 bases between them. This CDR3 spans 15 amino acids.

This clonotype was picked up many times. The CDR3 DNA reads as TGTGCCAGCAGCCGCTTCTCCGCGGGGGACAGACAAGAGACCCAGTACTTC. The encoded protein is CASSRFSAGDRQETQYF. The genes are TRBV7-8 and TRBJ2-5; either TRBD1 or TRBD2 may fit D (7 bases each). The germline gives CDR1 SGHVS, CDR2 FQNEAQ. The CDR3 spans 17 residues. The V end was cut by 5 bases, the J end by 2 bases, with 21 bases between.

The rearrangement joins TRBV29-1 to TRBJ2-7; TRBD2 might be the D (7 bases). This CDR3 has 14 residues. Trimming took 2 bases from V and 4 from J, leaving 15 bases between them. Germline V gene lookup returns CDR1 SQVTM and CDR2 ANQGSEA. The CDR3 is CSVETSGGQYEQYF. Written as DNA, the CDR3 is TGCAGCGTTGAAACATCGGGGGGCCAGTACGAGCAGTACTTC.

This clonotype appeared many times. V gene TRBV6-5 combines with J gene TRBJ2-5; TRBD2 is a possible D gene (5 bases). The CDR3 extends over 12 amino acids. The V end was cut by 2 bases, the J end by 4 bases, with 5 bases between. CDR1 is MNHEY and CDR2 is SVGAGI in the germline V gene. The CDR3 DNA follows: TGTGCCAGCAGTTACCGGGGAGAGACCCAGTACTTC. Translation: CASSYRGETQYF.

This clonotype was detected many times. The V gene is TRBV7-2, the J gene TRBJ2-7, with D unresolved. The length of the CDR3 is 13 residues. Germline lookup yields CDR1 SGHTA and CDR2 FQGNSA. V shed 1 base and J shed 4 bases, with 8 bases lying between them. The CDR3 DNA reads as TGTGCCAGCAGCTTAGGGTACCAGTACGAGCAGTACTTC. Encoded protein: CASSLGYQYEQYF.